A single T cell receptor beta chain is shown here with its context. What it recognizes is unknown. The length of the CDR3 is 14 residues. The germline CDR1 and CDR2 sequences are MNHEY and SVGEGT. V dropped 0 bases and J dropped 2 bases, with 7 bases sitting between them. These data come from a study of T cell repertoires in cytomegalovirus infection. TCRdb reprocessed the reads with MiXCR, giving one entry per CDR3 protein. This table has roughly 27,000 distinct CDR3 sequences, under 20% appearing once. Study observations and caveats: HLA-C-restricted, CMV-specific TCR beta clonotypes were dominant ex vivo.

Source: CD8+ T cells from cultured PBMCs, taken from culture after CMV antigen stimulation. The TCR comes from a human donor in good health (CMV status not recorded). Some clones in this sample may be carry-over from other donors' samples. The rearrangement links TRBV6-2 or TRBV6-3 to TRBJ2-5; D not resolved. This CDR3 reads CASSYSPRQETQYF. CDR3 DNA sequence: TGTGCCAGCAGTTACTCTCCACGGCAAGAGACCCAGTACTTC.